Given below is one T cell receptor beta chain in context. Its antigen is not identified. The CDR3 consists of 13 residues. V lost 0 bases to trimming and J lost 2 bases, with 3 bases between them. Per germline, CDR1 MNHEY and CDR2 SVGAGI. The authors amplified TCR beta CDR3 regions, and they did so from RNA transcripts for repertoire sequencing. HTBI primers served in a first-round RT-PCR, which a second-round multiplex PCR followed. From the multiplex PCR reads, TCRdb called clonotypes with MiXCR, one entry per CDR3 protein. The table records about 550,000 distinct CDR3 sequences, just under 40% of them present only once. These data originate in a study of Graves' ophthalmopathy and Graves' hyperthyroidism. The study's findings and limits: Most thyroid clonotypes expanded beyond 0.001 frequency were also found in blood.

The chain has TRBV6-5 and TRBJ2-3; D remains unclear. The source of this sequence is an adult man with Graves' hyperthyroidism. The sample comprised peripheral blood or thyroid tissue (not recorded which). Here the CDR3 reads CASSYSHTDTQYF. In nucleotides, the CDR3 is TGTGCCAGCAGTTACTCGCACACAGATACGCAGTATTTT.